The TCR beta chain under discussion was sequenced for a study of response to subunit inactivated influenza vaccine. CDR1 and CDR2 (germline): MNHEY, SMNVEV (reference sequence). This CDR3 comprises 18 residues. Trimming removed 3 bases from V and 2 bases from J; junction bases left unmatched: 11. General observations from the study: The authors offered the suggestion that each seasonal influenza vaccination recruits few new T cells.

This clonotype has only a few counts. The antigen remains unidentified. TCRdb reanalysed the RT-PCR reads using MiXCR and keeps one entry per CDR3 protein. Of 600,000 to 850,000 distinct CDR3 sequences in the sample, about 15% were seen once. The source is a man in his forties or fifties who received an inactivated influenza vaccine. The V and J genes are TRBV27 and TRBJ2-1; the match to TRBD2 covers 9 bases. Material: PBMCs from blood, obtained approximately 15 days before vaccination. The CDR3 nucleotides are TGTGCCAGCAGTTTCTTCGTTAGCGGGGGATATCCCTACAATGAGCAGTTCTTC. It translates to CASSFFVSGGYPYNEQFF.